This TCR beta chain was captured by sequencing in a study of cytomegalovirus exposure and HLA in healthy donors. Looking at the study overall: Of roughly 400 genotyped donors, roughly 81% grouped in the Caucasian-associated ancestry cluster. General study findings and limits: Based on reports, TCR beta sequences accurately predicted HLA-A and HLA-B alleles for most subjects.

Points on this clone: Antigen: not known.

In nominal health when sampled, donors likely had unrecorded immune exposures nonetheless. Researchers ran the PCR with 60 Vbeta and 13 Jbeta primers. In the study's own analysis: Around 80 million unique TCR beta chains, about 10 million of them shared, were counted by a later analysis. Profiled with immunoSEQ multiplex PCR; TCRdb holds only in-frame clones, not every one. V, J and clone size were drawn from that table, and D and trimming were deduced from the DNA. Of under 300,000 clones in the sample, about nine tenths were seen once. This CDR3 region has 16 residues. Germline CDR1 KGHSH, CDR2 LQKENI. V was cut by 2 bases and J by 2 bases, with 14 bases left in between.

The chain is built from TRBV18 and TRBJ2-3, with D possibly TRBD2 on 7 matching bases. The source of this sequence is a man in his forties in good health and CMV-seropositive. Input material: PBMCs. The DNA of the CDR3 is TGTGCCAGCTCACCATTGCAGGGGACTACCACAGATACGCAGTATTTT. This translates into CASSPLQGTTTDTQYF.